The sequence of this T cell receptor (beta chain) was determined in a study of shared clonotypes between healthy human individuals. The assay was immunoSEQ multiplex PCR, and TCRdb's table has in-frame clones only and misses some. The top ten clones hold about 0.13% of a sample with millions of clones, 90% to 95% of them seen once. The CDR3 sequence is 16 residues long. Germline lookup yields CDR1 SEHNR and CDR2 FQNEAQ (reference sequence). The trim removed 1 base at V and 2 bases at J, leaving 4 bases unmatched. The sample consisted of naive CD4+ T cells sorted from blood. As to subset: CD45RA+ positively selected. This rearrangement joins TRBV7-9 to TRBJ2-5; 10 bases are a match to TRBD2. This clonotype was sampled from a young man in good health. The DNA for the CDR3 is TGTGCCAGCAGCTTAGGAGCGGGAGGGATTCAAGAGACCCAGTACTTC. Protein product: CASSLGAGGIQETQYF.